This TCR beta chain was obtained from a study of T cells in Graves' hyperthyroidism and ophthalmopathy. Study conclusions and caveats: For ophthalmopathy, model prediction preceded onset by a median roughly 6.5 months.

Amplification of TCR beta CDR3 regions used RNA as the template. Primed by the HTBI set, a first-round RT-PCR was run on the TCR CDR3. TCRdb called the multiplex PCR reads again in MiXCR, with one record for every CDR3 protein. Counted here are fewer than 850,000 distinct CDR3 sequences, 17% occurring once; the ten biggest clones make up about 16%. Germline loops: CDR1 WNHNN, CDR2 SYGVQD (reference sequence). V dropped 4 bases and J dropped 4 bases, with 13 bases sitting between them. The CDR3 covers 15 residues. This clonotype has a handful of counts. Its antigen is not identified. The PBMCs had their origin in 10 ml of fresh peripheral blood.

The source is a man aged 45-65 years with Graves' hyperthyroidism. The chain uses TRBV10-1 and TRBJ1-4; tentative D call: TRBD1 (5 bases). Sequenced input: blood. The CDR3 region has the DNA TGCGCCAGCAGTGGGGGATTGAGGGGTAATGAAAAACTGTTTTTT. Amino acids: CASSGGLRGNEKLFF.